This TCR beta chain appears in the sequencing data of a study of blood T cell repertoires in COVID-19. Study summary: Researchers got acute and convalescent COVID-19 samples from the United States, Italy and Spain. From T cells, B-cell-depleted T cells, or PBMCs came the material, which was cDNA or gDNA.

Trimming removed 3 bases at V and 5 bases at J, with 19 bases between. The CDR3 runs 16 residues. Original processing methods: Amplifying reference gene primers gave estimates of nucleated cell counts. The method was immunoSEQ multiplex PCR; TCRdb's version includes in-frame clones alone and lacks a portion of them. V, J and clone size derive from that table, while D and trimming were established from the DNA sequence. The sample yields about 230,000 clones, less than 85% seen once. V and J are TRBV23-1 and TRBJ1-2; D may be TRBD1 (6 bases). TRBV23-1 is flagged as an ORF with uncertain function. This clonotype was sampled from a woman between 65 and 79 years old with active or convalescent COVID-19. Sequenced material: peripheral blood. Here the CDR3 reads CASSHYREGTRYGYTF. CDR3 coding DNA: TGCGCCAGCAGTCATTACAGGGAGGGGACCCGGTATGGCTACACCTTC.